A selection of T cell receptor beta chains follows, all from one sample in a study of cytomegalovirus exposure and HLA in healthy donors. Repertoires were generated with immunoSEQ multiplex PCR, while TCRdb's copy carries only in-frame clones and drops some. The table includes 150,000 to 200,000 clones, more than 9.5% detected once. Sequences were obtained from PBMCs. Every receptor here comes from a man between 50 and 59 years old in good health and CMV-seropositive. The CDR3 runs from the conserved cysteine through the conserved F or W. D genes are given only for firm matches. The size field is filled for only some rows; it gives once, few, many or a size class.

>TRBV6-5|few|TRBJ1-4|-
TGTGCCAGCAGTTCCCCATCCGCAGGGCGGTATGAAAAACTGTTTTTT
CASSSPSAGRYEKLFF
>TRBV7-9|-|TRBJ2-2|-
TGTGCCAGCAGCTTACCAGGGTACACCGGGGAGCTGTTTTTT
CASSLPGYTGELFF
>TRBV4-1|few|TRBJ1-3|-
TGCGCCAGCAGCCAAGAGGGGGGGAGGCCTCCTGGAAACACCATATATTTT
CASSQEGGRPPGNTIYF
>TRBV7-2|few|TRBJ1-1|-
TGTGCCAGCAGCTCTTCCAGTGCGGCTAACACTGAAGCTTTCTTT
CASSSSSAANTEAFF
>TRBV28|-|TRBJ2-5|-
TGTGCCAGCAGTGCGGGCGGGGCCCAAGAGACCCAGTACTTC
CASSAGGAQETQYF
>TRBV4-2|few|TRBJ1-4|TRBD1
TGTGCCAGCAGCCACCCGGGACAGGCGGTAGCTAATGAAAAACTGTTTTTT
CASSHPGQAVANEKLFF
>TRBV30|few|TRBJ2-6|-
TGTGCCTGGAGTGTAGGCGGGGGCGTATCTGGGGCCAACGTCCTGACTTTC
CAWSVGGGVSGANVLTF
>TRBV5-4|few|TRBJ2-5|TRBD2
TGTGCCAGCAGCTTGGGGTCAGCGGGGTTACGAGAGACCCAGTACTTC
CASSLGSAGLRETQYF
>TRBV18|-|TRBJ1-5|-
TGTGCCAGCTCACCAGGGAAGGGGAATCAGCCCCAGCATTTT
CASSPGKGNQPQHF
>TRBV5-1|-|TRBJ2-3|-
TGCGCCAGCCGGGTGTCAGGGGCAACCACAGATACGCAGTATTTT
CASRVSGATTDTQYF
>TRBV28|few|TRBJ1-3|TRBD1
TGTGCCAGCAGCCGGGACAGGGGGTTGAGGAACACCATATATTTT
CASSRDRGLRNTIYF
>TRBV11-2|-|TRBJ2-1|-
TGTGCCAGCAGCGGTATCGGGGCCTACAATGAGCAGTTCTTC
CASSGIGAYNEQFF
>TRBV6-5|-|TRBJ1-4|-
TGTGCCAGCAGTTACTCGGGGACAAGAAATGAAAAACTGTTTTTT
CASSYSGTRNEKLFF
>TRBV18|few|TRBJ2-5|-
TGTGCCACCGGCGATCGGGGCCAAGAGACCCAGTACTTC
CATGDRGQETQYF
>TRBV10-3|few|TRBJ2-3|-
TGTGCCATCAGTTTAGCGGTGAGCACAGATACGCAGTATTTT
CAISLAVSTDTQYF
>TRBV5-4|-|TRBJ1-1|TRBD1
TGTGCCAGCCAGGGACAGGGGAGCCGAACTGAAGCTTTCTTT
CASQGQGSRTEAFF
>TRBV30|few|TRBJ1-6|-
TGTGCCTGGAGTGTAAGGAGTAGACAGATAAATTCACCCCTCCACTTT
CAWSVRSRQINSPLHF
>TRBV28|-|TRBJ2-5|TRBD2
TGTGCCAGCAGTTTCTCTCGCTCGATAGCGGGGGGTATAGAGACCCAGTACTTC
CASSFSRSIAGGIETQYF
>TRBV7-2|few|TRBJ1-4|-
TGTGCCAGCAGCAAGGACATGAGAAATGAAAAACTGTTTTTT
CASSKDMRNEKLFF
>TRBV5-4|-|TRBJ2-5|TRBD1
TGTGCCAGCAGCCCCGTCGAGGGGGCCTTCCAAGAGACCCAGTACTTC
CASSPVEGAFQETQYF
>TRBV28|few|TRBJ1-2|-
TGTGCCAGCAGGTCGGGATCCGGCTATGGCTACACCTTC
CASRSGSGYGYTF
>TRBV11-3|-|TRBJ2-5|TRBD1
TGTGCCAGCAGCATAGGACAGGACCAAGAGGCCCAGTACTTC
CASSIGQDQEAQYF
>TRBV19|-|TRBJ2-7|TRBD2
TGTGCCAGTAGCCTAGCGGGAGGGTACGAGCAGTACTTC
CASSLAGGYEQYF
>TRBV6-1|-|TRBJ1-4|TRBD1
TGTGCCAGCAGGGGACAGGGGAGAATTAATGAAAAACTGTTTTTT
CASRGQGRINEKLFF
>TRBV7-8|few|TRBJ1-1|-
TGTGCCAGCAGCTTAAGGGGTGCAGGCACTGAAGCTTTCTTT
CASSLRGAGTEAFF
>TRBV7-2|-|TRBJ2-5|TRBD2
TGTGCCAGCAGCCTCTACTTAGCGGGGGGACAGACCCAGTACTTC
CASSLYLAGGQTQYF
>TRBV5-6|-|TRBJ2-7|TRBD1
TGTGCCAGCAGCGGACAGGGACGGATGGTAGGCGAGCAGTACTTC
CASSGQGRMVGEQYF
>TRBV19|-|TRBJ1-2|-
TGTGCCAGTAGTATGGGGCAAGTTGCGGCCTACACCTTC
CASSMGQVAAYTF
>TRBV6-5|few|TRBJ1-1|-
TGTGCCAGCCGGGCGCACCAGGGGTTTGAAGCTTTCTTT
CASRAHQGFEAFF
>TRBV5-1|few|TRBJ1-4|TRBD1
TGCGCCAGCAGCGCGGAGGGACAGGGCGGAGAAAAACTGTTTTTT
CASSAEGQGGEKLFF
>TRBV2|-|TRBJ2-3|TRBD2
TGTGCCAGCAGTGAAGCGCTGAGCGGGGGGGGCCTTAGCACAGATACGCAGTATTTT
CASSEALSGGGLSTDTQYF
>TRBV10-1|few|TRBJ2-7|-
TGCGCCAGCAGTGAGTCGGCGGGGGCCCAGGGGGAGCAGTACTTC
CASSESAGAQGEQYF
>TRBV5-4|-|TRBJ2-3|TRBD2
TGTGCCAGCTCGAACGCGGGGGGCACAGATACGCAGTATTTT
CASSNAGGTDTQYF
>TRBV19|-|TRBJ2-2|-
TGTGCCAGTAGTATAGAAGGGGCCACCGGGGAGCTGTTTTTT
CASSIEGATGELFF
>TRBV6-4|few|TRBJ1-1|-
TGTGCCAGCAGTGAAGCACGAGGGACTGAAGCTTTCTTT
CASSEARGTEAFF
>TRBV7-2|few|TRBJ1-1|-
TGTGCCAGCAGCCTCGGCGGGGGCTGGACTGAAGCTTTCTTT
CASSLGGGWTEAFF
>TRBV19|-|TRBJ1-2|-
TGTGCCAGTAGTACAGGCCAAGCTAACTATGGCTACACCTTC
CASSTGQANYGYTF
>TRBV19|-|TRBJ1-2|-
TGTGCCAGTAGTCCGGACAGTGACTATGGCTACACCTTC
CASSPDSDYGYTF
>TRBV5-1|few|TRBJ1-1|TRBD1
TGCGCCAGCAGCTTAGCCGGGACAGGCAACACTGAAGCTTTCTTT
CASSLAGTGNTEAFF
>TRBV18|few|TRBJ1-6|TRBD1
TGTGCCAGCTCACCTACAGGGGGCAATTCACCCCTCCACTTT
CASSPTGGNSPLHF
>TRBV4-3|-|TRBJ2-3|TRBD1
TGCGCCAGCAGCCAAGACAGACAGGGGGCTGGCACAGATACGCAGTATTTT
CASSQDRQGAGTDTQYF
>TRBV6-5|few|TRBJ1-1|-
TGTGCCAGCGGAGCGAGCCACAGGATCGAAGCTTTCTTT
CASGASHRIEAFF
>TRBV6-6|-|TRBJ2-7|TRBD2
TGTGCCAGCAGCCGGACTAGAGCGGACGAGCAGTACTTC
CASSRTRADEQYF
>TRBV6-5|few|TRBJ1-4|-
TGTGCCAGCAGTTACGAAGTACCAGGGGTGATTGGGAAACTGTTTTTT
CASSYEVPGVIGKLFF
>TRBV2|few|TRBJ1-1|-
TGTGCCAGCAGTGGGACAGTGAACACTGAAGCTTTCTTT
CASSGTVNTEAFF
>TRBV5-4|few|TRBJ1-1|TRBD1
TGTGCCAGCAGCTTACAGGGGACGAACACTGAAGCTTTCTTT
CASSLQGTNTEAFF
>TRBV6-5|few|TRBJ1-1|TRBD1
TGTGCCAGCCTCCCGGGGACAGCTAACACTGAAGCTTTCTTT
CASLPGTANTEAFF
>TRBV7-3|few|TRBJ1-1|TRBD1
TGTGCCAGCAGCTCACAGGGGTCCACTGAAGCTTTCTTT
CASSSQGSTEAFF